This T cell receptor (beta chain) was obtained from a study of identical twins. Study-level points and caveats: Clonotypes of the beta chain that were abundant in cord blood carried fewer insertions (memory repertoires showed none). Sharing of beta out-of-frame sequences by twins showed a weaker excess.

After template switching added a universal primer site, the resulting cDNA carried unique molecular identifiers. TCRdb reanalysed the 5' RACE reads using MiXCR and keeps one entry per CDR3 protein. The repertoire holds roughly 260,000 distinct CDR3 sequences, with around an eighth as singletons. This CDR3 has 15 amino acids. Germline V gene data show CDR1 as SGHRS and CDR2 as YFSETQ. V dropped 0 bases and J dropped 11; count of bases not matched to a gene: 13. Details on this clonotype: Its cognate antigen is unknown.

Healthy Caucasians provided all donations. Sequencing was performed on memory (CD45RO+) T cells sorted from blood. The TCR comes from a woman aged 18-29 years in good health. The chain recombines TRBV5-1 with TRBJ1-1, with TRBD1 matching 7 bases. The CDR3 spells CASSLEGTRQGWAFF. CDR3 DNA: TGCGCCAGCAGCTTGGAGGGGACCCGACAGGGATGGGCTTTCTTT.